These 6 T cell receptor beta chains were sequenced from one sample in a study of T cells in Graves' hyperthyroidism and ophthalmopathy. Amplification of TCR beta CDR3 regions used RNA as the template. TCR CDR3 underwent first-round RT-PCR with the HTBI primer set. TCRdb processed the multiplex PCR reads anew with MiXCR; each CDR3 protein has one entry. The sample lists hundreds of thousands of distinct CDR3 sequences, roughly 13% occurring once. Source material: blood. The receptors were gathered from a middle-aged woman with Graves' ophthalmopathy.

The chain carries TRBV7-8 and TRBJ1-5, with a possible D match to TRBD1 (5 bases). Germline loops: CDR1 SGHVS, CDR2 FQNEAQ. V was shortened by 4 bases and J by 2 bases, with 18 bases between the two germline ends. The CDR3 extends over 17 amino acids. The DNA of the CDR3 is TGTGCCAGCAGCTCCCCCATCGGGGGAGGGGGCAATCAGCCCCAGCATTTT. Translated, it gives CASSSPIGGGGNQPQHF. Full variable domain (outside the CDR3, taken from reference TRBV7-8 and TRBJ1-5): GAGVSQSPRYKVAKRGQDVALRCDPISGHVSLFWYQQALGQGPEFLTYFQNEAQLDKSGLPSDRFFAERPEGSVSTLKIQRTQQEDSAVYLCASSSPIGGGGNQPQHFGDGTRLSIL.

This clonotype was seen ten or more times. The rearrangement joins TRBV7-8 to TRBJ2-1; possible D gene TRBD2, 6 bases. With 5 bases removed from V and 9 bases from J, the gap between germline ends came to 14 bases. Per germline, CDR1 SGHVS and CDR2 FQNEAQ. This CDR3 is built from 13 residues. CDR3 residues: CASSRPGRSEQFF. The CDR3 region has the DNA TGTGCCAGCAGCAGACCGGGGAGGAGTGAGCAGTTCTTC.

The chain is built from TRBV6-2 or TRBV6-3 and TRBJ1-1; D uncertain. Germline-derived CDR1 and CDR2 are MNHEY and SVGEGT. This CDR3 is built from 14 residues. The V end was cut by 7 bases, the J end by 2 bases, with 14 bases between. CDR3 DNA sequence: TGTGCCAGCAATGAAAGGTCCGGAAACACTGAAGCTTTCTTT. Residues: CASNERSGNTEAFF.

This clonotype occurred many times. This rearrangement joins TRBV27 to TRBJ2-6; TRBD1 agrees at 8 bases. Trimming at V came to 5 bases and at J to 2 bases, leaving 8 bases not matched to a gene. Looked up from germline, CDR1 is MNHEY and CDR2 is SMNVEV (reference sequence). The CDR3 extends over 17 amino acids. The DNA for the CDR3 is TGTGCCAGCAGTCCTATCAACAGGGGGACTGGGGCCAACGTCCTGACTTTC. It translates to CASSPINRGTGANVLTF.

This clonotype has a handful of counts. Here the CDR3 DNA reads TGTGCCAGCAGCCGCGGGACAGCCCGTTCCCCAGATACGCAGTATTTT. Its translation is CASSRGTARSPDTQYF. The chain combines TRBV6-1 with TRBJ2-3; D perhaps matches TRBD1 (7 bases). V lost 6 bases and J lost 4, with 20 bases in between. The CDR3 spans 16 residues. Per germline, CDR1 MNHNS and CDR2 SASEGT.

Many counts were recorded for this clonotype. This sequence joins TRBV6-1 and TRBJ1-5; D gene unclear. Trimming took 5 bases from V and 2 from J, leaving 7 bases between them. This CDR3 spans 13 amino acids. The V gene's germline CDR1 is MNHNS and CDR2 SASEGT. The CDR3 DNA reads TGTGCCAGCAGTAAAAGTCGCAATCAGCCCCAGCATTTT. Translation gives CASSKSRNQPQHF.